This TCR beta chain was sequenced in a study of blood T cells in healthy people across ages. The second PCR ran roughly 7 to 12 cycles with a sample-barcoded 5' primer and J-beta primers. One entry per CDR3 protein results from TCRdb running MiXCR on the 5' RACE reads. This table holds hundreds of thousands of distinct CDR3 sequences, more than 45% found once. After removal of 1 base from V and 6 bases from J, the junction contained 13 bases not matched to a gene. The CDR3 covers 17 residues. Germline assignment: CDR1 LGHNA and CDR2 YSLEER. This clonotype has a handful of counts. The V gene is TRBV4-3, the J gene TRBJ2-3, with 7 bases fitting TRBD2. The sequence was obtained from a man aged 25-45 years in good health. The sequenced sample consisted of blood. As DNA, the CDR3 is TGCGCCAGCAGCCAAGGATGGGGGAGGGCCATTACGGATACGCAGTATTTT. Its translation: CASSQGWGRAITDTQYF.